The present T cell receptor beta chain was sequenced within a study of T cell repertoires in cytomegalovirus infection. Study-wide background: CMV infection together with matching HLA type was indicated by public TCR beta signatures.

TCRdb reprocessed the reads via MiXCR and lists one record per CDR3 protein. This repertoire shows roughly 150,000 distinct CDR3 sequences, roughly a quarter found once; its top ten account for 11%. The CDR3 consists of 14 residues. Germline lookup yields CDR1 SNHLY and CDR2 FYNNEI. The ends were cut back, 10 bases at V and 2 bases at J, with 17 bases in the middle. Regarding this clonotype: Its specificity is unknown.

Study observations and caveats: Carriers of CMV and the relevant HLA type were discriminated by public TCR beta frequency.

The material sequenced was PBMCs. The receptor's source is a human donor in good health (CMV status not recorded). Some clones in this sample may be carry-over from other donors' samples. The rearrangement uses TRBV2 and TRBJ2-5; D not certain. The CDR3 sequence is CATSRQVIQETQYF. The CDR3 DNA reads as TGTGCCACCTCCAGGCAGGTTATACAAGAGACCCAGTACTTC.